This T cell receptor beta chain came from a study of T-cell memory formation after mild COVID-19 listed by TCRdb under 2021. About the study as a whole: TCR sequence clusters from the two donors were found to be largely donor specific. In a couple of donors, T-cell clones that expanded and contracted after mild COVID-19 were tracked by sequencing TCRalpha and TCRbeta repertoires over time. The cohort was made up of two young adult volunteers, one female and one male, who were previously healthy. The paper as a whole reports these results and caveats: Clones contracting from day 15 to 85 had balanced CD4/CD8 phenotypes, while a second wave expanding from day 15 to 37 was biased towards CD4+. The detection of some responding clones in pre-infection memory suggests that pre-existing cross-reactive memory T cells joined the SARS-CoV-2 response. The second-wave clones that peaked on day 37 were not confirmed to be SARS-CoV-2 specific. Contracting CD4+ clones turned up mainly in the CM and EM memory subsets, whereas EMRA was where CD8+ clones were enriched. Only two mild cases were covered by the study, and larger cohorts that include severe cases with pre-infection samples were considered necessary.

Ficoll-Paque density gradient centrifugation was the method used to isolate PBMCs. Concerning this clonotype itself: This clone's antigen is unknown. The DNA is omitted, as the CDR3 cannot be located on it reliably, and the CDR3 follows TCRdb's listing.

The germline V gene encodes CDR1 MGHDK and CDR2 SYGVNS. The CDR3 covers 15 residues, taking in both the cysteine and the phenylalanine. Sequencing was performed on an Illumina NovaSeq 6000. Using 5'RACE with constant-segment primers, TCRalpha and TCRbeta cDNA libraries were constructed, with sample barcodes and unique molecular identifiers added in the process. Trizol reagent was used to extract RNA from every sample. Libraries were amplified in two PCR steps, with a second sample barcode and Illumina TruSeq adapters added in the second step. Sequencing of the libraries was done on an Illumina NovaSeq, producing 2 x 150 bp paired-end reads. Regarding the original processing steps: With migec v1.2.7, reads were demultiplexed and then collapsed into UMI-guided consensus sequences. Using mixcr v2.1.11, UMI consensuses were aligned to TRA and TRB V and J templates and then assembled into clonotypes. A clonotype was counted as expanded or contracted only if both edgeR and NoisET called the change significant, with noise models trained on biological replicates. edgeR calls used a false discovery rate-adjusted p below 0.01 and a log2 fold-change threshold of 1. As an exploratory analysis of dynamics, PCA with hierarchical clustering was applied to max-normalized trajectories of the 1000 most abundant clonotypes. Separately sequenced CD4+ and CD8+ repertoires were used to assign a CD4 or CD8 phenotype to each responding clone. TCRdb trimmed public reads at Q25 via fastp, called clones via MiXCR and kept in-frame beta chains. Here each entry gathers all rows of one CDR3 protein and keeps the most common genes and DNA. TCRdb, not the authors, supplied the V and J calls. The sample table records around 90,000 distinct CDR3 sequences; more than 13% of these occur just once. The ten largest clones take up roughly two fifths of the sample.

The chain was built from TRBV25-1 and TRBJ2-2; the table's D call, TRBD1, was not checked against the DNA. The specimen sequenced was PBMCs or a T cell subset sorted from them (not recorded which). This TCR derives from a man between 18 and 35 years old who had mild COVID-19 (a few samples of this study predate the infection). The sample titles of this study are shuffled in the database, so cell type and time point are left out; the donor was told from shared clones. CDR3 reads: CASSGTGDAGELFFF.